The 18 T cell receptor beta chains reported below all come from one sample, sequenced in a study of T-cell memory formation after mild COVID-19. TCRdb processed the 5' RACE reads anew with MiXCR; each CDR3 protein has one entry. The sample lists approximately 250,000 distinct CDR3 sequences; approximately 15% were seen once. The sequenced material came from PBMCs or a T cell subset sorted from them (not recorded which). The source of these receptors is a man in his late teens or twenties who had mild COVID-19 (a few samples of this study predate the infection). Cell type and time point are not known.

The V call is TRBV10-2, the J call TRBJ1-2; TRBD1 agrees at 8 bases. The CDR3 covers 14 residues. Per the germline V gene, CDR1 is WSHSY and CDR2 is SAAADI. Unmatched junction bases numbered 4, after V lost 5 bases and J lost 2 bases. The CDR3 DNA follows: TGCGCCAGCAGTCAACAGGGGGTAAACTATGGCTACACCTTC. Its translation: CASSQQGVNYGYTF.

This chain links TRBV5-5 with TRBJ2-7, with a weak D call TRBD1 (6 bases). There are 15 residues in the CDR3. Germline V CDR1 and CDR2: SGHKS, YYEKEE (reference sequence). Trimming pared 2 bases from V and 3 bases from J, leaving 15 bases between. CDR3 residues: CASSFRGQRGYEQYV. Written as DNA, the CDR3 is TGTGCCAGCAGCTTCCGAGGACAGCGCGGCTACGAGCAGTACGTC.

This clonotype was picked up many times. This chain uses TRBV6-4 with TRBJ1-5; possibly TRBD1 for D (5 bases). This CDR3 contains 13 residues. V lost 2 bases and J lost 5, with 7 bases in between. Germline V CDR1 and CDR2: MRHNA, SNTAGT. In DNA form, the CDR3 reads TGTGCCAGCAGTGACACGGGGGATCAGCCCCAGCATTTT. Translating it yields CASSDTGDQPQHF.

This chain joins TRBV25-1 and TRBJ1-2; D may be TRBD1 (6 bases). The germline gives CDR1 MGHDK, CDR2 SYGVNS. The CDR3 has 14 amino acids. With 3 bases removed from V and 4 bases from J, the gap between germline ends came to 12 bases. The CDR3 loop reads CASSDKDRLYGYTF. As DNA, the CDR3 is TGTGCCAGCAGTGATAAGGACAGACTCTATGGCTACACCTTC.

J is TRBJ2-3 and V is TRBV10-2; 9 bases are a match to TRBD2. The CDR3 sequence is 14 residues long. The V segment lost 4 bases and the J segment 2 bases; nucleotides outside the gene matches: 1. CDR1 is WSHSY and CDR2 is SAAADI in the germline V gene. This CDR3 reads CASSVAGATDTQYF. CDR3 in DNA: TGCGCCAGCAGTGTAGCGGGGGCCACAGATACGCAGTATTTT.

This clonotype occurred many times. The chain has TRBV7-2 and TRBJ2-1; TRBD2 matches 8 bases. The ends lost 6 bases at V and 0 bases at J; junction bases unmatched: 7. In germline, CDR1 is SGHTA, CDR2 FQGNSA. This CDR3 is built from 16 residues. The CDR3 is CASSRTSSSSYNEQFF. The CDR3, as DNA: TGTGCCAGCAGTCGGACTAGCAGTAGCTCCTACAATGAGCAGTTCTTC.

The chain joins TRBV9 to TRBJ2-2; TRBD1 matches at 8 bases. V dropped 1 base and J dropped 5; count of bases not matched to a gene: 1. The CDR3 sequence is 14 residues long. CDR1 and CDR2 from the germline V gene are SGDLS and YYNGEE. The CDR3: CASSVTGGTGELFF. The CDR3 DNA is TGTGCCAGCAGCGTAACAGGGGGAACCGGGGAGCTGTTTTTT.

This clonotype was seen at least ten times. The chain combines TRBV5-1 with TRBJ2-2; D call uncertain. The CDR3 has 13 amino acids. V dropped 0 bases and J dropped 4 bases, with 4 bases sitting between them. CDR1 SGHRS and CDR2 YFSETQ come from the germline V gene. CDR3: CASSLEGTGELFF. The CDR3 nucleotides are TGCGCCAGCAGCTTGGAGGGCACCGGGGAGCTGTTTTTT.

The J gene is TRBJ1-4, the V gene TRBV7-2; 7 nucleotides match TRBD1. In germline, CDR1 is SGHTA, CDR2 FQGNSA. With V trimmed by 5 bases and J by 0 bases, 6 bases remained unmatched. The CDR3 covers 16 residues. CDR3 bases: TGTGCCAGCAGCAAGAGGGACAGTGCAACTAATGAAAAACTGTTTTTT. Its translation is CASSKRDSATNEKLFF.

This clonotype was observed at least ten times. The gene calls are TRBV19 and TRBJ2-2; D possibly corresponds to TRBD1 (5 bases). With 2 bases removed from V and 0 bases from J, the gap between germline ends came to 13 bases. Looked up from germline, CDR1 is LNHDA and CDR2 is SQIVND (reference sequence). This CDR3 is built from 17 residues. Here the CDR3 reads CASSIPTADPNTGELFF. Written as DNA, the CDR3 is TGTGCCAGTAGTATACCGACAGCTGACCCGAACACCGGGGAGCTGTTTTTT.

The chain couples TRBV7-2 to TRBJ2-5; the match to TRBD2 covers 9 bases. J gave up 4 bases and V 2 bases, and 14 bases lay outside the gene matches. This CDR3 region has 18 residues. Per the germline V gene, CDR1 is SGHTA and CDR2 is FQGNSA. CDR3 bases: TGTGCCAGCAGCTTACGTATCCTAGCGGGGCGGTTTGGAGAGACCCAGTACTTC. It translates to CASSLRILAGRFGETQYF.

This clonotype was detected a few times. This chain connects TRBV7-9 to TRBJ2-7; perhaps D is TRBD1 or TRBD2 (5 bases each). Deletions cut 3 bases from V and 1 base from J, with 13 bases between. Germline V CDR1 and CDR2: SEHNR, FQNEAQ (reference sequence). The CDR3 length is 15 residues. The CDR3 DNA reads TGTGCCAGCAGCTTGATCCGGGACGGATCCTACGAGCAGTACTTC. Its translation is CASSLIRDGSYEQYF.

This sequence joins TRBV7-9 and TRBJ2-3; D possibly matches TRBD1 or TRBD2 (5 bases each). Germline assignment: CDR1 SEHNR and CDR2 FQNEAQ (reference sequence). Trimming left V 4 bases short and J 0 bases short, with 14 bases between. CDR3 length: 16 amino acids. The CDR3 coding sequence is TGTGCCAGCAGCTCATACCGGGACGTTAGCACAGATACGCAGTATTTT. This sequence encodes CASSSYRDVSTDTQYF.

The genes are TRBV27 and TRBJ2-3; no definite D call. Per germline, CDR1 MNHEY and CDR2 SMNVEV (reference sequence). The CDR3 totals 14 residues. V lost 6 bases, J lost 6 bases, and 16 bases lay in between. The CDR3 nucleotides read TGTGCCAGCAGCGAGAGGCCTGTCCAGGATACGCAGTATTTT. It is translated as CASSERPVQDTQYF.

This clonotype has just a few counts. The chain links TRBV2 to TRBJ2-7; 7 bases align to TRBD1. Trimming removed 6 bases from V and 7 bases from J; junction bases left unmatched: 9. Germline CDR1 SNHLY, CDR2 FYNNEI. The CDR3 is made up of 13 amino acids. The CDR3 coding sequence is TGTGCCAGCAGGGGGGACAGCCTTGGTGAGCAGTACGTC. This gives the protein CASRGDSLGEQYV.

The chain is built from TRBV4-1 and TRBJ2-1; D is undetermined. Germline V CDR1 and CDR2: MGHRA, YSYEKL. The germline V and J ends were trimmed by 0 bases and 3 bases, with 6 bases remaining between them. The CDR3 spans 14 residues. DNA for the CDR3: TGCGCCAGCAGCCAAGAACCGAACTACAATGAGCAGTTCTTC. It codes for CASSQEPNYNEQFF.

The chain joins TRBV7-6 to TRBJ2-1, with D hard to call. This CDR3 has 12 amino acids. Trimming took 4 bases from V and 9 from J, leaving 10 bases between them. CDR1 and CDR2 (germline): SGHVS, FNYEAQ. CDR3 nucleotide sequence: TGTGCCAGCAGCTCGGATCTGAGTGAGCAGTTCTTC. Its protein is CASSSDLSEQFF.

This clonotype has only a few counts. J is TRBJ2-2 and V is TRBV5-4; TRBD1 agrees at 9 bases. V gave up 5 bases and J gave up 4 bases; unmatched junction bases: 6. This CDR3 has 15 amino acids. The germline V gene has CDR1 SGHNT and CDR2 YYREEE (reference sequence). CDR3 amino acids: CASSSDRGGTGELFF. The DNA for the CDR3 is TGTGCCAGCAGTTCGGACAGGGGTGGCACCGGGGAGCTGTTTTTT.